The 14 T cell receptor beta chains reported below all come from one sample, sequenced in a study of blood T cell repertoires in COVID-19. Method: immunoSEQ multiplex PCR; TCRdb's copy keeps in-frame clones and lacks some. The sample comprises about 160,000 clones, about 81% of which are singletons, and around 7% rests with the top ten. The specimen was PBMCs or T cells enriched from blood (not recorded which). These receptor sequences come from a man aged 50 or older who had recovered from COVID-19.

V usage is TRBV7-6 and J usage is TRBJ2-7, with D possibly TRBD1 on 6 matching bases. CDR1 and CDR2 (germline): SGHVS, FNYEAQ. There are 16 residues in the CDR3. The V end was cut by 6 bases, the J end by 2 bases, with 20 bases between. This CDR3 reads CASSPNRAHRAYEQYF. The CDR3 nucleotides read TGTGCCAGCAGTCCCAACAGAGCTCACAGGGCCTACGAGCAGTACTTC.

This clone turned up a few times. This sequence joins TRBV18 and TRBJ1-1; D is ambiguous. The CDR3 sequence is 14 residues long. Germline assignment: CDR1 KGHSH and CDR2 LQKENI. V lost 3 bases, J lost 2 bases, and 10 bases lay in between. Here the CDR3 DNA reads TGTGCCAGCTCACCGGGCGCCCCTAACACTGAAGCTTTCTTT. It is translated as CASSPGAPNTEAFF.

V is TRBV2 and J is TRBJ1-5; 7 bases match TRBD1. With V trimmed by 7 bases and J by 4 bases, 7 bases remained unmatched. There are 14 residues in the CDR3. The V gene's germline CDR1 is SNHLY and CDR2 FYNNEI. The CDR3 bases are TGTGCCAGCAAAGGGGGCAGTGGGAATCAGCCCCAGCATTTT. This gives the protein CASKGGSGNQPQHF. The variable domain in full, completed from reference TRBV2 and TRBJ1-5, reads EPEVTQTPSHQVTQMGQEVILRCVPISNHLYFYWYRQILGQKVEFLVSFYNNEISEKSEIFDDQFSVERPDGSNFTLKIRSTKLEDSAMYFCASKGGSGNQPQHFGDGTRLSIL.

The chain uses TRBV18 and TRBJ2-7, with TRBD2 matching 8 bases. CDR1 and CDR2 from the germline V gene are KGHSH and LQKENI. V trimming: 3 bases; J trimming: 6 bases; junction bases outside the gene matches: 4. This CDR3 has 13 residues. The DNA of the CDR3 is TGTGCCAGCTCACCGTTCGGGGGGGCCGAGCAGTACTTC. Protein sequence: CASSPFGGAEQYF.

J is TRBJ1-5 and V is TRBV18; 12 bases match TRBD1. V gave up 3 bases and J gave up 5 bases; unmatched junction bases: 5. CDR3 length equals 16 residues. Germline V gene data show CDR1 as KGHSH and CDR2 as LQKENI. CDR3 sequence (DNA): TGTGCCAGCTCACCGGGACAGGGGGCTTCTTATCAGCCCCAGCATTTT. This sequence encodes CASSPGQGASYQPQHF.

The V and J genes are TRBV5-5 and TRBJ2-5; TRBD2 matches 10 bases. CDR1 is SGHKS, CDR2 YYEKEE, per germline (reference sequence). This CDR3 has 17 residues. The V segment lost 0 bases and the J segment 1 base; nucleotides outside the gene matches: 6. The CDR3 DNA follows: TGTGCCAGCAGCTTGGCCTTACTAGCGGGGCTCCAAGAGACCCAGTACTTC. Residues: CASSLALLAGLQETQYF.

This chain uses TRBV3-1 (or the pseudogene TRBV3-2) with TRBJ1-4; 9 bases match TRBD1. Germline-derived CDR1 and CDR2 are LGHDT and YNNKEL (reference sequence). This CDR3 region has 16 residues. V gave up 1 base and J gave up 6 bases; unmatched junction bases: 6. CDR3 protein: CASSQGFRTGDEKLFF. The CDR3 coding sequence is TGTGCCAGCAGCCAAGGGTTCCGGACAGGGGATGAAAAACTGTTTTTT.

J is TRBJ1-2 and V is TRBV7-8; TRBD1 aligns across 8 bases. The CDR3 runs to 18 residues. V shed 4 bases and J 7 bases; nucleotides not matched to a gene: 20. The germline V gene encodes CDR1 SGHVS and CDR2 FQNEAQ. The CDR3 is CASSSREGAGTGFFGYTF. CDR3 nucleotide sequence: TGTGCCAGCAGCTCCAGAGAGGGTGCCGGGACAGGTTTTTTTGGCTACACCTTC.

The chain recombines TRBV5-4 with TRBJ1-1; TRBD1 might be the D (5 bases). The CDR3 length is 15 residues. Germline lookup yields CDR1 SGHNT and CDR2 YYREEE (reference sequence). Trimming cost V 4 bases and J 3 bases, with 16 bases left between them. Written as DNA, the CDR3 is TGTGCCAGCAGCCTGGGGGGGAGGGTTTACACTGAAGCTTTCTTT. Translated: CASSLGGRVYTEAFF.

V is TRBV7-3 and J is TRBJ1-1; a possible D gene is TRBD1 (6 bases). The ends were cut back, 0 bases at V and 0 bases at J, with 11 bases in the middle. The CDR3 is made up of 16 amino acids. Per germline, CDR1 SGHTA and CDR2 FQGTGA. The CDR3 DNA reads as TGTGCCAGCAGCTTAACTGGGGGGGCAATGAACACTGAAGCTTTCTTT. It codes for CASSLTGGAMNTEAFF.

The CDR3 DNA is TGCAGTGCTAGTGACAGGGGATCTGGGGCCAACGTCCTGACTTTC. Amino acids: CSASDRGSGANVLTF. The chain combines TRBV20-1 with TRBJ2-6; 8 bases match TRBD1. The length of the CDR3 is 15 residues. The germline CDR1 and CDR2 sequences are DFQATT and SNEGSKA (reference sequence). The J segment lost 1 base and the V segment lost 3 bases, leaving 2 bases of the junction unmatched.

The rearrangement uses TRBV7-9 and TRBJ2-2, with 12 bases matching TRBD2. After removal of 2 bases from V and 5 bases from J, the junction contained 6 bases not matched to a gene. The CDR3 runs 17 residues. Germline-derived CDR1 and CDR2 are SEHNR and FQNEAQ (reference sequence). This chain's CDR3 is CASSLIGTSGPTGELFF. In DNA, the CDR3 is TGTGCCAGCAGCTTAATCGGGACTAGCGGGCCGACCGGGGAGCTGTTTTTT. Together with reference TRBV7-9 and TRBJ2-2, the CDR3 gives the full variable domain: DTGVSQNPRHKITKRGQNVTFRCDPISEHNRLYWYRQTLGQGPEFLTYFQNEAQLEKSRLLSDRFSAERPKGSFSTLEIQRTEQGDSAMYLCASSLIGTSGPTGELFFGEGSRLTVL.

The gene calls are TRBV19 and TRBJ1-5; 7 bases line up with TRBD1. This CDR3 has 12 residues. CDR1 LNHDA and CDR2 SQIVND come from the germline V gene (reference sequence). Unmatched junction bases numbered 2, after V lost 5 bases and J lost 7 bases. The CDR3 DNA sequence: TGTGCCAGTAGTGGAGGGGGCCAGCCCCAGCATTTT. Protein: CASSGGGQPQHF.

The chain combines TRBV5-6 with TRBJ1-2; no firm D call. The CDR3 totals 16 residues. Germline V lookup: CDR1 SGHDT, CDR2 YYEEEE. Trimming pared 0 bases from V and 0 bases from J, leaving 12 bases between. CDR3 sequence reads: CASSLDPGRPNYGYTF. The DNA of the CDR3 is TGTGCCAGCAGCTTGGATCCCGGGAGGCCTAACTATGGCTACACCTTC.